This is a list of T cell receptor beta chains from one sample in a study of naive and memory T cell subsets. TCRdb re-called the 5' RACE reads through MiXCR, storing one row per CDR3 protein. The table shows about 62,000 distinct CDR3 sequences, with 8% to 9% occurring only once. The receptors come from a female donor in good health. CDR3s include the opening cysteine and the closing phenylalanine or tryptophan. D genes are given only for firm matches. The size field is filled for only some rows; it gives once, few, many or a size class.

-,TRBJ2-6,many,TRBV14,CASSHSAGANVLTF,TGTGCCAGCAGCCACTCCGCTGGGGCCAACGTCCTGACTTTC
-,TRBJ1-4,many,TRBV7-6,CASGAGRRGEKLFF,TGTGCCAGCGGAGCGGGGAGGCGGGGAGAAAAACTGTTTTTT
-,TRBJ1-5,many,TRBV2,CASSSDTVAYQPQHF,TGTGCCAGCAGCTCCGATACGGTTGCATATCAGCCCCAGCATTTT
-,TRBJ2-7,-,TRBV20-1,CSARTGSAYEQYF,TGCAGTGCTAGGACAGGTTCCGCCTACGAGCAGTACTTC
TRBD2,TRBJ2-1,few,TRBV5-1,CASSLSGTSGNEQFF,TGCGCCAGCAGCCTATCCGGGACTAGCGGGAATGAGCAGTTCTTC
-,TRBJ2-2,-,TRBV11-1,CASSLVPGELFF,TGTGCCAGCAGCTTAGTGCCCGGGGAGCTGTTTTTT
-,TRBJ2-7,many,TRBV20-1,CSARIAPETSRTYEQYF,TGCAGTGCTAGGATCGCGCCGGAAACTAGCCGCACCTACGAGCAGTACTTC
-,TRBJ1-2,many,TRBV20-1,CSAGGKHGYGYTF,TGCAGTGCTGGGGGGAAGCATGGGTATGGCTACACCTTC
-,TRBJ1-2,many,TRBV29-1,CSVGGDGYTF,TGCAGCGTTGGGGGGGATGGCTACACCTTC
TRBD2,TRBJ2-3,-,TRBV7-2,CASSLPGLRVYF,TGTGCCAGCAGCTTGCCGGGACTACGCGTGTATTTT
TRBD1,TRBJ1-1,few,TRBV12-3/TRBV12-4,CASSSKRQGTSPEAFF,TGTGCCAGCAGTTCTAAGAGACAGGGTACGAGTCCTGAAGCTTTCTTT
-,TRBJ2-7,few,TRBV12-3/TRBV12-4,CASSRHSYEQYF,TGTGCCAGCAGTCGTCACAGCTACGAGCAGTACTTC
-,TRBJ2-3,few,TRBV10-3,CAISGSGDTQYF,TGTGCCATCAGTGGGAGCGGAGATACGCAGTATTTT
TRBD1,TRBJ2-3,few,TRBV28,CASSLGTGAVTDTQYF,TGTGCCAGCAGTTTAGGGACAGGGGCCGTCACAGATACGCAGTATTTT
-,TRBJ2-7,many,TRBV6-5,CASPQDSYEQYF,TGTGCCAGCCCTCAGGACTCCTACGAGCAGTACTTC
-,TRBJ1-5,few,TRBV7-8,CASSSWDGGDSNQPQHF,TGTGCCAGCAGCTCCTGGGATGGGGGGGATAGCAATCAGCCCCAGCATTTT
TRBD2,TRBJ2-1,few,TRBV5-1,CASSLGGLAGGQPDEQFF,TGCGCCAGCAGCTTGGGGGGACTAGCGGGGGGGCAGCCGGATGAGCAGTTCTTC
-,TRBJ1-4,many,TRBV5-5,CASSLEWGSEKLFF,TGTGCCAGCAGCCTAGAATGGGGAAGCGAAAAACTGTTTTTT
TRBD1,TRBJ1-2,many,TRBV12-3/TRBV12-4,CASTKGRQGYGYTF,TGTGCCAGCACCAAAGGCAGACAGGGCTATGGCTACACCTTC
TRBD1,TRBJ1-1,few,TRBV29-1,CSVRGTGMNTEAFF,TGCAGCGTTCGGGGGACAGGGATGAACACTGAAGCTTTCTTT
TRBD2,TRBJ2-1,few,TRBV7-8,CASSLFLAGGDYNEQFF,TGTGCCAGCAGCTTATTCCTGGCGGGGGGCGATTACAATGAGCAGTTCTTC
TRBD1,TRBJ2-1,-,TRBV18,CASSPIGQGAIEQFF,TGTGCCAGCTCACCAATTGGACAGGGGGCTATTGAGCAGTTCTTC
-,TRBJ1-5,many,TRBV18,CASSPMEGRPDQPQHF,TGTGCCAGCTCACCAATGGAGGGCAGGCCTGATCAGCCCCAGCATTTT
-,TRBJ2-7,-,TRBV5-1,CASSLVAGRYEQYF,TGCGCCAGCAGCTTGGTTGCGGGGCGCTACGAGCAGTACTTC
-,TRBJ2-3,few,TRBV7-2,CASSPRFDTQYF,TGTGCCAGCAGCCCCCGCTTCGATACGCAGTATTTT
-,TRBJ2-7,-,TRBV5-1,CASSLAVLGYEQYF,TGCGCCAGCAGCTTGGCTGTATTAGGGTACGAGCAGTACTTC
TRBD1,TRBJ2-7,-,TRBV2,CASRASSGTGLIREQYF,TGTGCCAGCAGAGCCTCCTCCGGGACAGGGCTTATTCGCGAGCAGTACTTC
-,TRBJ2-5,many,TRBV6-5,CASTLAQGRVAETQYF,TGTGCCAGCACCCTTGCTCAGGGCAGGGTCGCGGAGACCCAGTACTTC
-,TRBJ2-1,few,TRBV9,CASSVAELANEQFF,TGTGCCAGCAGCGTAGCCGAGCTGGCCAATGAGCAGTTCTTC
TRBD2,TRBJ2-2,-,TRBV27,CASSWSGGASGELFF,TGTGCCAGCAGTTGGAGCGGGGGGGCCTCCGGGGAGCTGTTTTTT
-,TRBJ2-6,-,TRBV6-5,CASSQLGPSGANVLTF,TGTGCCAGCAGTCAGCTGGGACCCTCTGGGGCCAACGTCCTGACTTTC
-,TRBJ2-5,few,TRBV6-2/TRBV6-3,CASSNLGGAQYF,TGTGCCAGCAGCAACCTCGGAGGGGCCCAGTACTTC
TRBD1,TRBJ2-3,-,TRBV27,CASSLFIGQGALEDTDTQYF,TGTGCCAGCAGTTTATTTATCGGGCAGGGGGCCCTGGAAGACACAGATACGCAGTATTTT
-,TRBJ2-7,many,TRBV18,CASSPRQDGQYF,TGTGCCAGCTCACCGCGACAGGACGGACAGTACTTC
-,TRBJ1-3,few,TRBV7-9,CASSSLQGYSGNTIYF,TGTGCCAGCAGCTCCCTACAGGGATACTCTGGAAACACCATATATTTT
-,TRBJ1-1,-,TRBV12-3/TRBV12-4,CASSPGWRNTEAFF,TGTGCCAGCAGTCCAGGGTGGCGGAACACTGAAGCTTTCTTT
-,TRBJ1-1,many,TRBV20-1,CSARGPGGYTEAFF,TGCAGTGCTAGAGGTCCGGGGGGGTACACTGAAGCTTTCTTT
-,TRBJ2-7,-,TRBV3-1,CASSQEGSPQTYF,TGTGCCAGCAGCCAAGAAGGCAGCCCCCAGACGTACTTC
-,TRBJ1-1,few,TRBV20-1,CSARDNEGEAFF,TGCAGTGCTAGAGATAATGAAGGTGAGGCTTTCTTT
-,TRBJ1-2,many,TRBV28,CASRFPARGYTF,TGTGCCAGCAGGTTCCCTGCGAGAGGCTACACCTTC
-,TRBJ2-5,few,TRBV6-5,CASTPGGRETQYF,TGTGCCAGCACACCCGGCGGGCGAGAGACCCAGTACTTC
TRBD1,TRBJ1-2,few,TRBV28,CASRQGAEDYGYTF,TGTGCCAGCAGACAGGGGGCTGAGGACTATGGCTACACCTTC
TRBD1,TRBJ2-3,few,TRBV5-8,CASSLVVRTGVTDTQYF,TGTGCCAGCAGCTTGGTGGTTCGGACAGGGGTCACAGATACGCAGTATTTT
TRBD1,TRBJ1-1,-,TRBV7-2,CASSLDGQGRAFF,TGTGCCAGCAGCTTAGACGGACAGGGAAGGGCTTTCTTT
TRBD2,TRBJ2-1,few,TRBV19,CASSSGASGRAIAYNEQFF,TGTGCCAGTAGTAGCGGGGCTAGCGGGAGGGCCATCGCCTACAATGAGCAGTTCTTC
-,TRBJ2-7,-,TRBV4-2,CASSQDQGGNSYEQYF,TGTGCCAGCAGCCAAGACCAAGGGGGGAATTCCTACGAGCAGTACTTC
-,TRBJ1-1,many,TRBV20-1,CSASLRETGNTEAFF,TGCAGTGCTAGCCTAAGGGAGACAGGGAACACTGAAGCTTTCTTT
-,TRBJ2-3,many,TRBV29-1,CSVEAGSSVAVVVDTQYF,TGCAGCGTTGAAGCTGGGTCGAGTGTAGCGGTGGTTGTGGATACGCAGTATTTT
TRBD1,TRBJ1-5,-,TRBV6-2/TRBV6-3,CASRTGEQPQHF,TGTGCCAGCAGGACAGGGGAGCAGCCCCAGCATTTT
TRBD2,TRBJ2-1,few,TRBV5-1,CASRKVAGARNEQFF,TGCGCCAGCAGGAAAGTAGCGGGAGCAAGGAATGAGCAGTTCTTC
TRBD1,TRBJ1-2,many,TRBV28,CASSTTGAEGYGYTF,TGTGCCAGCAGTACAACAGGGGCAGAAGGCTATGGCTACACCTTC
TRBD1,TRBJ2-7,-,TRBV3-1,CASSPTGLEQYF,TGTGCCAGCAGCCCGACAGGGCTCGAGCAGTACTTC
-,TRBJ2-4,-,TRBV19,CASRENKNIQYF,TGTGCCAGCCGGGAAAACAAAAACATTCAGTACTTC
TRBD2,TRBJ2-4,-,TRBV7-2,CASSLGGRAGNIQYF,TGTGCCAGCAGCTTAGGTGGGAGGGCCGGGAACATTCAGTACTTC
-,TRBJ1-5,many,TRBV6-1,CASSEGNQPQHF,TGTGCCAGCAGTGAAGGTAATCAGCCCCAGCATTTT